These T cell receptor beta chains were read from a single sample in a study of blood T cell repertoires in COVID-19. TCRdb's copy holds only in-frame clones and misses some; the assay was immunoSEQ multiplex PCR. The repertoire consists of approximately 220,000 clones, with 80% to 90% occurring once and the leading ten covering 2% to 3%. The sample was peripheral blood. Receptor source: a woman between 35 and 50 years old with active or convalescent COVID-19. The CDR3 runs from the conserved cysteine through the conserved F or W. The order of the fields is V gene, J gene, CDR3 protein.

v_call: TRBV5-1; j_call: TRBJ2-6; cdr3_aa: CASSQAVSGANVLTF
v_call: TRBV6-5; j_call: TRBJ2-1; cdr3_aa: CASSPRYRGDEQFF
v_call: TRBV30; j_call: TRBJ1-5; cdr3_aa: CAWSDAGNQPQHF
v_call: TRBV11-2; j_call: TRBJ2-7; cdr3_aa: CASSQTGNEQYF
v_call: TRBV28; j_call: TRBJ1-4; cdr3_aa: CASSNSRQGAEKLFF
v_call: TRBV19; j_call: TRBJ2-7; cdr3_aa: CASSINSAGGFHEQYF
v_call: TRBV19; j_call: TRBJ1-5; cdr3_aa: CASSIEGYSNQPQHF
v_call: TRBV11-2; j_call: TRBJ1-2; cdr3_aa: CASSLLSGGGYTF
v_call: TRBV11-2; j_call: TRBJ2-7; cdr3_aa: CASSLAGLDSNSYEQYF
v_call: TRBV18; j_call: TRBJ1-2; cdr3_aa: CASSPPGYGYTF
v_call: TRBV27; j_call: TRBJ1-5; cdr3_aa: CASSLQGQGPFHRHF
v_call: TRBV12-3/TRBV12-4; j_call: TRBJ2-3; cdr3_aa: CASSLTDTQYF
v_call: TRBV6-4; j_call: TRBJ1-3; cdr3_aa: CASMGRGGGNTIYF
v_call: TRBV30; j_call: TRBJ2-2; cdr3_aa: CAWSLNTGELFF
v_call: TRBV3-1/TRBV3-2; j_call: TRBJ1-1; cdr3_aa: CASSQSRRGRTEAFF
v_call: TRBV5-5; j_call: TRBJ2-7; cdr3_aa: CASSTQTGGFQRYF
v_call: TRBV7-2; j_call: TRBJ2-3; cdr3_aa: CASIPSSGYTDTQYF
v_call: TRBV7-7; j_call: TRBJ2-1; cdr3_aa: CASSTGGGNEQFF
v_call: TRBV27; j_call: TRBJ2-7; cdr3_aa: CASSLQQVPSYEQYF
v_call: TRBV4-3; j_call: TRBJ2-7; cdr3_aa: CASSQDLHRDTLF